This T cell receptor (beta chain) derives from a study of blood T cell repertoires in COVID-19. Overall study context: Sites across the United States, Italy and Spain contributed samples from acute and convalescent COVID-19. The analysed material was cDNA or gDNA that came from T cells, B-cell-depleted T cells, or PBMCs.

Authors' processing steps: Reference gene primer amplification gave estimated nucleated cell counts. Sequencing was performed with immunoSEQ multiplex PCR; in TCRdb, only in-frame clones are kept and a portion is missing. Clonal size and the V and J genes are those of that table, whereas D and trimming came from the DNA. This sample has 12,000 or so clones, with about 92% found just once. The germline gives CDR1 PRHDT, CDR2 FYEKMQ (reference sequence). Trimming took 5 bases from V and 9 from J, leaving 8 bases between them. The CDR3 runs 11 residues. The genes are TRBV13 and TRBJ2-1; D remains ambiguous. The receptor comes from a man aged 70-80 years with active COVID-19. Sequencing was carried out using peripheral blood. CDR3 region: CASSRGGEQFF. In DNA, the CDR3 is TGTGCCAGCAGCCGAGGCGGTGAGCAGTTCTTC.